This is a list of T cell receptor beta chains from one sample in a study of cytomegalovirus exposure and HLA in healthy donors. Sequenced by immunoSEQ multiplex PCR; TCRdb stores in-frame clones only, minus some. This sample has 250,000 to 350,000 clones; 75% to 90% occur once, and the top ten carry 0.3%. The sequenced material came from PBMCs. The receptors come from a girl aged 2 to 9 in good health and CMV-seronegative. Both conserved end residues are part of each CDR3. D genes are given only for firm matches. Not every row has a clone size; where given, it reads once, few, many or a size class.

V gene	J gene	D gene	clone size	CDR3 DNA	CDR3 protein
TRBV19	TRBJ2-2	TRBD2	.	TGTGCCAGTAGTCCTAGCGGGAGATTCGGCGGGGAGCTGTTTTTT	CASSPSGRFGGELFF
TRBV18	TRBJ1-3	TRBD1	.	TGTGCCAGCTCACCGATAACGGGGACAGGGGTCTCTGGAAACACCATATATTTT	CASSPITGTGVSGNTIYF
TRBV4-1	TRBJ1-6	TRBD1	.	TGCGCCAGCAGCAAAGCCCGGGACAGGGACTATAATTCACCCCTCCACTTT	CASSKARDRDYNSPLHF
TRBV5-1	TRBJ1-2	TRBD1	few	TGCGCCAGCAGCGCCCGGGACAGGCTGACCTCCTATGGCTACACCTTC	CASSARDRLTSYGYTF
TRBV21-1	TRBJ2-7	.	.	TGTGCCAGCAGCAATCCAGGGGGCTCCGACACCTACGAGCAGTACTTC	CASSNPGGSDTYEQYF
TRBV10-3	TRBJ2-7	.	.	TGTGCCATCAGTGAGTCGATGTCTCAGGGTAGCTCATACGAGCAGTACTTC	CAISESMSQGSSYEQYF
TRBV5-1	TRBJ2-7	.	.	TGCGCCAGCAGCTTGGCGGGGGGCTCTCTCTACGAGCAGTACTTC	CASSLAGGSLYEQYF
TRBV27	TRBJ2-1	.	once	TGTGCCAGCAGTTTATCGACTCCTGTCAATGAGCAGTTCTTC	CASSLSTPVNEQFF
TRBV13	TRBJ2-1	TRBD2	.	TGTGCCAGCAGCCCTCAGACTAGCGGGCGCTACAATGAGCAGTTCTTC	CASSPQTSGRYNEQFF
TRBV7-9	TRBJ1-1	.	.	TGTGCCAGCAGCTCGCTTGGGGGGGCGAACACTGAAGCTTTCTTT	CASSSLGGANTEAFF
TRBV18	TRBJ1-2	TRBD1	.	TGTGCCAGCTCACCTAGACAGGGGAGGCGATATGGCTACACCTTC	CASSPRQGRRYGYTF
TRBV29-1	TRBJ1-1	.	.	TGCAGCGTTGAGCACAGAGAGACTGAAGCTTTCTTT	CSVEHRETEAFF
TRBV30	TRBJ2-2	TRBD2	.	TGTGCCTGGAGTGGGGAGCGGGAGCGGGACACCGGGGAGCTGTTTTTT	CAWSGERERDTGELFF
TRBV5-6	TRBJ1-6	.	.	TGTGCCAGCAGCTTGGGTATCCGGGGGGCTGGTTCACCCCTCCACTTT	CASSLGIRGAGSPLHF
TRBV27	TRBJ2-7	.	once	TGTGCCAGCAGTTTATCAGTACAGAGCTCCTACGAGCAGTACTTC	CASSLSVQSSYEQYF
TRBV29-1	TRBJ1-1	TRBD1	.	TGCAGCGTTGAAGAGATTATTAATCAAACAGGGGCTGTTGAGGAAGCTTTCTTT	CSVEEIINQTGAVEEAFF
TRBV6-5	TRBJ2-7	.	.	TGTGCCAGCAGTTACGGCATTTCCCTCTACGAGCAGTACTTC	CASSYGISLYEQYF
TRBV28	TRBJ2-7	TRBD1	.	TGTGCCAGCAGCAGGACAGGGTCCTACGAGCAGTACTTC	CASSRTGSYEQYF
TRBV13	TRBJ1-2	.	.	TGTGCCAGCACCGTCAGGGGTATGGGGTATGGCTACACCTTC	CASTVRGMGYGYTF
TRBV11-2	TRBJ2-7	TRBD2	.	TGTGCCAGCAGCATTAGCGGGAGCCGCGAGCAGTACTTC	CASSISGSREQYF
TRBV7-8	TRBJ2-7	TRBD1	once	TGTGCCAGCAGCCAAGACAGGGGTCAAGCCTACGAGCAGTACTTC	CASSQDRGQAYEQYF
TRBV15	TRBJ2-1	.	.	TGTGCCACCAGCAGAGATCGAGGTAGTTCCTACAATGAGCAGTTCTTC	CATSRDRGSSYNEQFF
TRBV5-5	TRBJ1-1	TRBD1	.	TGTGCCAGCAGCATAAGGACAGGGGAGTACACTGAAGCTTTCTTT	CASSIRTGEYTEAFF
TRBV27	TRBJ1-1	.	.	TGTGCCAGCAGTCCCCGGGCAGGGGCGATTGAAGCTTTCTTT	CASSPRAGAIEAFF
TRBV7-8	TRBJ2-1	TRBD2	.	TGTGCCAGCAGCCTCCGGACTAGTCCTGAGCAGTTCTTC	CASSLRTSPEQFF
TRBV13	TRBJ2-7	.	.	TGTGCCAGCAGCTTAATTTCACGGGGTGGGGCCTACGAGCAGTACTTC	CASSLISRGGAYEQYF
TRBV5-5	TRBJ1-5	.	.	TGTGCCAGCAGCTTTTTAAGTGCGGACAGAAGAAATCAGCCCCAGCATTTT	CASSFLSADRRNQPQHF
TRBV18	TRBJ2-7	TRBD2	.	TGTGCCAGCTCTCCCCGAACGGGGGGTTACGAGCAGTACTTC	CASSPRTGGYEQYF
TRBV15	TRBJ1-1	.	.	TGTGCCACCAGCAGAGTATCAGCTGAAGCTTTCTTT	CATSRVSAEAFF
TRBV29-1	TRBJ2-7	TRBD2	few	TGCAGCCCGGGACTAGCGGGAGGCGAGCAGTACTTC	CSPGLAGGEQYF
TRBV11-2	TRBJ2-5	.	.	TGTGCCAGCAGCTTAGGTTATGGGCAGGGGCAAGAGACCCAGTACTTC	CASSLGYGQGQETQYF
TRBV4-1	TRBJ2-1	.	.	TGCGCCAGCAGCACAACTAGTGTGGGCAATGAGCAGTTCTTC	CASSTTSVGNEQFF
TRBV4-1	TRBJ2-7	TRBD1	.	TGCGCCAGCAGCCAAACCGGGACAGGGGGCCACGAGCAGTACTTC	CASSQTGTGGHEQYF
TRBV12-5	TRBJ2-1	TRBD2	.	TGTGCTAGTGGTTTGGCACTAGGACTAGGGCCACACAATGAGCAGTTCTTC	CASGLALGLGPHNEQFF
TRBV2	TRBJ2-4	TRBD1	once	TGTGCCAGTTGGCAGGGGGCAATTCAGTACTTC	CASWQGAIQYF
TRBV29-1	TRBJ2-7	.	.	TGCAGCGTTGAAGATAGACAGAACTACGAGCAGTACTTC	CSVEDRQNYEQYF
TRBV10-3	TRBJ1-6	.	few	TGTGCCATCAGTCCGGAGGGCTCCTATAATTCACCCCTCCACTTT	CAISPEGSYNSPLHF
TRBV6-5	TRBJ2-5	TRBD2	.	TGTGCCAGCAGTTACCCGGTAGCGGGAGGGCACGAGACCCAGTACTTC	CASSYPVAGGHETQYF
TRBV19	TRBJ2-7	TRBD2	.	TGTGCCAGTAGGTTGTTTGCGGGAGGCTCCTACGAGCAGTACTTC	CASRLFAGGSYEQYF
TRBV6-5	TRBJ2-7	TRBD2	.	TGTGCCAGCAGCCCGCAGGGTAGCGGGGTTTACGAGCAGTACTTC	CASSPQGSGVYEQYF
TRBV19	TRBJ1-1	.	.	TGTGCCAGTAGTCCACGTCGAACGGAGAGGAACACTGAAGCTTTCTTT	CASSPRRTERNTEAFF
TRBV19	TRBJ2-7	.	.	TGTGCCAGTAGTCCTATGGGGCTGAACTACGAGCAGTACTTC	CASSPMGLNYEQYF
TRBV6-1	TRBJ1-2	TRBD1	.	TGTGCCAGCAACAGGGGTGTGTCTTATGGCTACACCTTC	CASNRGVSYGYTF
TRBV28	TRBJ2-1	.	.	TGTGCCAGCAGCCAGATTCTAGATGAGCAGTTCTTC	CASSQILDEQFF
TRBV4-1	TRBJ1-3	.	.	TGCGCCAGCAGCCAACTGTTCAGGGTCGTAAGAAACACCATATATTTT	CASSQLFRVVRNTIYF
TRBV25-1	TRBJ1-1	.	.	TGTGCCAGCAGCCCGGACAGAATGAACACTGAAGCTTTCTTT	CASSPDRMNTEAFF
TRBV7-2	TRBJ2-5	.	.	TGTGCCAGCAGCTCAGAACCGCGGGGGACCCAGTACTTC	CASSSEPRGTQYF
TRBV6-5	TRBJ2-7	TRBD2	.	TGTGCCAGCAGCCTTGGGACTAGCGGGGGGGGCGAGCAGTACTTC	CASSLGTSGGGEQYF
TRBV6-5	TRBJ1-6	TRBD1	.	TGTGCCAGCAGTTATTACACAGGGGGCAATTCACCCCTCCACTTT	CASSYYTGGNSPLHF
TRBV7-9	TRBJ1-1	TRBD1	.	TGTGCCAGCAGCCCGGGGACAGCTATATTGAACACTGAAGCTTTCTTT	CASSPGTAILNTEAFF
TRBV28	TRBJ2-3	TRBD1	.	TGTGCCAGCAGTCCCCAGGGGGCAAGCACAGATACGCAGTATTTT	CASSPQGASTDTQYF
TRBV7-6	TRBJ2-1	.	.	TGTGCCAGCAGCTCAATGATTGGACTTACTTCCTACAATGAGCAGTTCTTC	CASSSMIGLTSYNEQFF
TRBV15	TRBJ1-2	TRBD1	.	TGTGCCACCAGCAGAGCTGGACAGGGAATCGCTTATGGCTACACCTTC	CATSRAGQGIAYGYTF
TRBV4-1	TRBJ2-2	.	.	TGCGCCAGCAGCCAAGGGCTAGACGGGGAGCTGTTTTTT	CASSQGLDGELFF
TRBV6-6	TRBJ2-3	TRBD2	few	TGTGCCAGCACTTCTAGCGGGGCCCTAAATACGCAGTATTTT	CASTSSGALNTQYF